The clone carrying this T cell receptor (beta chain) has only a few counts. PCR used 60 Vbeta primers and 13 Jbeta primers. The method was immunoSEQ multiplex PCR; TCRdb's version includes in-frame clones alone and lacks a portion of them. The table lists around 190,000 clones, roughly 87% of them singletons. This specimen belongs to a study of cytomegalovirus exposure and HLA in healthy donors. Germline V CDR1 and CDR2: SGHNT, YYREEE (reference sequence). The CDR3 length is 16 residues. The J segment lost 7 bases and the V segment lost 3 bases, leaving 13 bases of the junction unmatched. This rearrangement joins TRBV5-4 to TRBJ2-1, with 7 bases lining up with TRBD1. Sequencing was done on a sample of PBMCs. The clonotype comes from a woman between 45 and 65 years old in good health and CMV-seronegative. The CDR3 nucleotides read TGTGCCAGCAGCTCTGACAGGGAGACCTTTGGGAATGAGCAGTTCTTC. Translating gives CASSSDRETFGNEQFF.